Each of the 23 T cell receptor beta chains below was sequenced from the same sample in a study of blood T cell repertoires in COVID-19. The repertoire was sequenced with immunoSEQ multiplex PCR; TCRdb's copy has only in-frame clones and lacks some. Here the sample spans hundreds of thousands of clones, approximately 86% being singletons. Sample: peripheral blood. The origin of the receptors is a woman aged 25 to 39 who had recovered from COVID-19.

The CDR3 DNA reads TGTGCCAGCAGCTTGGGGATAGGACAGGGCTTCTACGAGCAGTACTTC. Translation: CASSLGIGQGFYEQYF. This rearrangement joins TRBV5-4 to TRBJ2-7; TRBD1 matches at 8 bases. This CDR3 is 16 amino acids long. Trimming removed 0 bases from V and 3 bases from J; junction bases left unmatched: 8. CDR1 is SGHNT, CDR2 YYREEE, per germline (reference sequence).

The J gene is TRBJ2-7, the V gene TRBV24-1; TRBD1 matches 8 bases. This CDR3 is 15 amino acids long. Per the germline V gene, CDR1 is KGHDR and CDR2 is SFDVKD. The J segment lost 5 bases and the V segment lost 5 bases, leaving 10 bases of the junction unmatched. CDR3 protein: CATSGTGGRGDEQYF. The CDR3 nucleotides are TGTGCCACCAGTGGCACAGGGGGGAGAGGGGACGAGCAGTACTTC.

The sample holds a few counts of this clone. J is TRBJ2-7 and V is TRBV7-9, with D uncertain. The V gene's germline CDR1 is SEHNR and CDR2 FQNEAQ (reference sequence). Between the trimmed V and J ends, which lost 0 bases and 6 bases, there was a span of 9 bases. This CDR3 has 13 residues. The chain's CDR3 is CASSLASTIEQYF. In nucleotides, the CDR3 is TGTGCCAGCAGCTTAGCTAGCACCATCGAGCAGTACTTC.

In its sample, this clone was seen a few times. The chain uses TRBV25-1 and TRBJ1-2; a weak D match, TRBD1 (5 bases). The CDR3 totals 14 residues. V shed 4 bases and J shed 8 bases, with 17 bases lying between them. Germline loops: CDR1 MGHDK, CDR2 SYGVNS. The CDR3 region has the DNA TGTGCCAGCAGTGGGGGGGTTAGTAAGGACGGCTACACCTTC. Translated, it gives CASSGGVSKDGYTF.

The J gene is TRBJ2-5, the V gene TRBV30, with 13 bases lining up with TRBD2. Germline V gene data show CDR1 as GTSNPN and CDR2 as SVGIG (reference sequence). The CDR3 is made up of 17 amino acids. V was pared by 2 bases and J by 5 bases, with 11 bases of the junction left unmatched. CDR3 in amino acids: CAWSLTKETSGRETQYF. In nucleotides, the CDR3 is TGTGCCTGGAGTTTAACAAAAGAGACTAGCGGGAGGGAGACCCAGTACTTC. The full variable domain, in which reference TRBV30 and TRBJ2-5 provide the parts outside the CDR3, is SQTIHQWPATLVQPVGSPLSLECTVEGTSNPNLYWYRQAAGRGLQLLFYSVGIGQISSEVPQNLSASRPQDRQFILSSKKLLLSDSGFYLCAWSLTKETSGRETQYFGPGTRLLVL.

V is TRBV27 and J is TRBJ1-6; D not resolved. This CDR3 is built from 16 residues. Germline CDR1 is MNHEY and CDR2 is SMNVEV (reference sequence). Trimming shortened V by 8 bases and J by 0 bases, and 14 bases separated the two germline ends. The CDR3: CASALTESSYNSPLHF. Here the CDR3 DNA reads TGTGCCAGCGCCTTAACCGAGAGCTCCTATAATTCACCCCTCCACTTT.

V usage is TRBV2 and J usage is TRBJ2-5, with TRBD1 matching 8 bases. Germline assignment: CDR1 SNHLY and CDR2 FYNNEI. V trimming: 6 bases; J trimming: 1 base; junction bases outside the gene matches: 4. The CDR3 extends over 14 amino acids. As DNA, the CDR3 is TGTGCCAGCAGGGGGACAGGACTCCAAGAGACCCAGTACTTC. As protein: CASRGTGLQETQYF. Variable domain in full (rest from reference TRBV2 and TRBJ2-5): EPEVTQTPSHQVTQMGQEVILRCVPISNHLYFYWYRQILGQKVEFLVSFYNNEISEKSEIFDDQFSVERPDGSNFTLKIRSTKLEDSAMYFCASRGTGLQETQYFGPGTRLLVL.

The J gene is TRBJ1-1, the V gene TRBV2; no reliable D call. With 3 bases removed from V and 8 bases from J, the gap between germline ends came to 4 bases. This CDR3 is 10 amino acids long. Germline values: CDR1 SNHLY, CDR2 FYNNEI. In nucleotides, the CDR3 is TGTGCCAGCAGTGAGCAGGAAGCTTTCTTT. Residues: CASSEQEAFF.

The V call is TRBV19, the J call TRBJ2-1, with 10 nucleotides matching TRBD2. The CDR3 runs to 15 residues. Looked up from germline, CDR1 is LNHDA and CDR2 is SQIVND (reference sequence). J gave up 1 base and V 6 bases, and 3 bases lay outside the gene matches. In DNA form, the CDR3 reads TGTGCCAGTAGCCCGGGACTAGCGTCCTACAATGAGCAGTTCTTC. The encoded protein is CASSPGLASYNEQFF.

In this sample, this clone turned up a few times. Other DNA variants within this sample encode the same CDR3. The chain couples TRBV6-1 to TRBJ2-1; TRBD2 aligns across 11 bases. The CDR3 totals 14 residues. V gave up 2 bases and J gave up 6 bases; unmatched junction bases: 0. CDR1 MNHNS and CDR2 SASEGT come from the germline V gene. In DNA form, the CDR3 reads TGTGCCAGCAGTGAACTAGCGGGGGGCAATGAGCAGTTCTTC. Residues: CASSELAGGNEQFF.

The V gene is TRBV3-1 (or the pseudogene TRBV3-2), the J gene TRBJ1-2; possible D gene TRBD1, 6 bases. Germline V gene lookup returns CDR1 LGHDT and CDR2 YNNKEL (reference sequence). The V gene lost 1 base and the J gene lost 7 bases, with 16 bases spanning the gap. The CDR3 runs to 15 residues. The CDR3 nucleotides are TGTGCCAGCAGCCAAGTGGGGGCGCCAGGGTCTGGCTACACCTTC. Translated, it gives CASSQVGAPGSGYTF.

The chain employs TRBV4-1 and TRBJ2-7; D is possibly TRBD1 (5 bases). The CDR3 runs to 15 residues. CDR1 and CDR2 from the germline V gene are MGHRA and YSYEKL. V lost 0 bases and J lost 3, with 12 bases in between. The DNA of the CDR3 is TGCGCCAGCAGCCAAGAGGCAGGGCGCAACTACGAGCAGTACTTC. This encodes CASSQEAGRNYEQYF.

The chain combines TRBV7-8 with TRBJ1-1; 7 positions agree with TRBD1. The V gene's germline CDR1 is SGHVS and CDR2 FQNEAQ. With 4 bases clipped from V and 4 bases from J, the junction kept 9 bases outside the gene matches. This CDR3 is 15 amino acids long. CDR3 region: CASSSRQGLGTEAFF. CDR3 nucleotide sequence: TGTGCCAGCAGCTCTAGACAGGGTTTGGGCACTGAAGCTTTCTTT.

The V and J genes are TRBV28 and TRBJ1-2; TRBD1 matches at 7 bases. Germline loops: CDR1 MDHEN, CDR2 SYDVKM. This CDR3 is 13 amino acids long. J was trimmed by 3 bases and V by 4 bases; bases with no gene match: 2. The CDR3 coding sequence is TGTGCCAGCAGTTATACAGGGGACTATGGCTACACCTTC. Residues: CASSYTGDYGYTF.

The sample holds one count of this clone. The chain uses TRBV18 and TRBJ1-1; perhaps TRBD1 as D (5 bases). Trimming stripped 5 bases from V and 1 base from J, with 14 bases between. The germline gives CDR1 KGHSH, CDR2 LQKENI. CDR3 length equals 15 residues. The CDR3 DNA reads TGTGCCAGCTCAGCCCAACAGGAGCCGAACACTGAAGCTTTCTTT. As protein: CASSAQQEPNTEAFF.

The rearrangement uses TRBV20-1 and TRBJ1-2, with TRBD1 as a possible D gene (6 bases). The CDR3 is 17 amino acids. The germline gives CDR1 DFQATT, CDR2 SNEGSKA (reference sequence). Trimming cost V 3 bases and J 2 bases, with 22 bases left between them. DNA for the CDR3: TGCAGTGCTAGTGGCCAGGGGCCCCCTACTCGGAACTATGGCTACACCTTC. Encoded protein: CSASGQGPPTRNYGYTF.

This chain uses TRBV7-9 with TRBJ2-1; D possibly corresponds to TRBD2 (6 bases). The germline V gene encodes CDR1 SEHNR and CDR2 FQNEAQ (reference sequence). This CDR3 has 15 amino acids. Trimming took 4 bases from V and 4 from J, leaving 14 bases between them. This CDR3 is CASSSGTSPYNEQFF. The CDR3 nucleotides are TGTGCCAGCAGCTCCGGGACTTCCCCTTACAATGAGCAGTTCTTC.

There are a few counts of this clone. The CDR3 is CASSFSLAGGRYEQYF. CDR3 sequence (DNA): TGTGCCAGCAGCTTTTCCCTAGCGGGAGGCCGCTACGAGCAGTACTTC. The rearrangement links TRBV5-6 to TRBJ2-7, with 11 nucleotides matching TRBD2. This CDR3 is 16 amino acids long. V lost 2 bases, J lost 3 bases, and 7 bases stayed unmatched. Germline loops: CDR1 SGHDT, CDR2 YYEEEE.

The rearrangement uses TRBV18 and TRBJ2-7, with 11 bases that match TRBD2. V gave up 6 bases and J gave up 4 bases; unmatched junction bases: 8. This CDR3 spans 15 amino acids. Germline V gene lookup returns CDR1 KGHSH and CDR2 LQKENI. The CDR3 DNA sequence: TGTGCCAGCTCCGACTTAGCGGGGGGGCGGTACGAGCAGTACTTC. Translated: CASSDLAGGRYEQYF.

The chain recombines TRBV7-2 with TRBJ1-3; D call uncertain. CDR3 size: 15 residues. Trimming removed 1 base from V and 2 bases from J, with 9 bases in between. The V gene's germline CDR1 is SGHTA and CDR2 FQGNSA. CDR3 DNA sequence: TGTGCCAGCAGCTTAGTTGGCGGGACTGGAAACACCATATATTTT. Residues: CASSLVGGTGNTIYF.

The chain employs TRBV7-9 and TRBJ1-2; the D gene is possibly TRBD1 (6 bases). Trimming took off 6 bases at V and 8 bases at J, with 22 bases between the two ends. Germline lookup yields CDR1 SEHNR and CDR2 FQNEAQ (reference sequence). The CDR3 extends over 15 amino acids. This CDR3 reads CASSPTIDRPGGYTF. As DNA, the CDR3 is TGTGCCAGCAGTCCCACTATAGACAGGCCGGGGGGCTACACCTTC.

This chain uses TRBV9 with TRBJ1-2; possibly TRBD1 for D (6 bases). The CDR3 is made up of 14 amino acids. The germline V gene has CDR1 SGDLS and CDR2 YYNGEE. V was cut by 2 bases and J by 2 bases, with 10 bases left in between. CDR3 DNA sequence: TGTGCCAGCAGCGTGGGGACATCCAACTATGGCTACACCTTC. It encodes CASSVGTSNYGYTF.

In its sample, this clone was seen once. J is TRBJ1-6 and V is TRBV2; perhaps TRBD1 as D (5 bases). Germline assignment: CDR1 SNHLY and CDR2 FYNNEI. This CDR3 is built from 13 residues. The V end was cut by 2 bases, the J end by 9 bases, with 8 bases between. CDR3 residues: CASSESGLSPLHF. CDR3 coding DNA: TGTGCCAGCAGTGAATCGGGACTTTCACCCCTCCACTTT.